This paragraph reports one TCR beta chain. TCRdb's table, derived via immunoSEQ multiplex PCR, lists solely in-frame clones and lacks some. The sample consists of fewer than 100,000 clones, 80% to 90% of them appearing once. The sample is drawn from a study of OX40 agonist ivuxolimab in advanced cancers. Sequencing used CD4+ or CD8+ T cells sorted from blood, obtained in a trial of the OX40 agonist ivuxolimab. The sequence came from an adult with an advanced solid tumor such as melanoma, head and neck, liver or kidney cancer.

In DNA, the CDR3 is TGTGCCATCAGTAGAAATAATCAGCCCCAGCATTTT. It yields the protein CAISRNNQPQHF. This chain uses TRBV10-3 with TRBJ1-5; D is unresolved. CDR1 is ENHRY and CDR2 is SYGVKD in the germline V gene. The CDR3 has 12 amino acids. The V end lost 5 bases, the J end lost 4 bases, and 6 bases lay between the germline ends.